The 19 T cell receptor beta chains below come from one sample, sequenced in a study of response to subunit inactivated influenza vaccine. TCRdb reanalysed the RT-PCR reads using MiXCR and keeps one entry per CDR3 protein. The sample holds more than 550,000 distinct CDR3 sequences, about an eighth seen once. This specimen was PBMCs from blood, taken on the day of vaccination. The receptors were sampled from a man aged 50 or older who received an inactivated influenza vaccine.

CDR3 sequence: CASSSQPDRANTEAFF. CDR3 DNA: TGCGCCAGCAGCTCACAGCCTGACAGGGCGAACACTGAAGCTTTCTTT. This chain joins TRBV5-1 and TRBJ1-1, with 7 bases aligning to TRBD1. CDR3 length: 16 amino acids. The V segment lost 3 bases and the J segment 1 base; nucleotides outside the gene matches: 9. Germline V gene data show CDR1 as SGHRS and CDR2 as YFSETQ.

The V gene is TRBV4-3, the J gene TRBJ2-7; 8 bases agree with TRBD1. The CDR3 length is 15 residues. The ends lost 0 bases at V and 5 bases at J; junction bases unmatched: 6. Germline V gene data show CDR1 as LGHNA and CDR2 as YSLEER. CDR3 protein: CASSQDWVTGDEQYF. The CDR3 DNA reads TGCGCCAGCAGCCAAGATTGGGTGACAGGGGACGAGCAGTACTTC.

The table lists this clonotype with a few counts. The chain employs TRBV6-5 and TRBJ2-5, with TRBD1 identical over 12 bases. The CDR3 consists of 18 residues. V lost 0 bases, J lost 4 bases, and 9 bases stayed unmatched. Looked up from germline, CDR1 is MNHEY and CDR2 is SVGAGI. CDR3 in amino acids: CASSYSKWDRGRRETQYF. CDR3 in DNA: TGTGCCAGCAGTTACTCGAAGTGGGACAGGGGGCGCCGAGAGACCCAGTACTTC.

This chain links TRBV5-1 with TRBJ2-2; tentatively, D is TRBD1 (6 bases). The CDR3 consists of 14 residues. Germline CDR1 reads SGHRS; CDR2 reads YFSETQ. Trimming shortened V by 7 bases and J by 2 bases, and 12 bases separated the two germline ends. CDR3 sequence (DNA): TGCGCCAGCGGCGAGGGGGTAAACACCGGGGAGCTGTTTTTT. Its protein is CASGEGVNTGELFF. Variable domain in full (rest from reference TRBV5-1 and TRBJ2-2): KAGVTQTPRYLIKTRGQQVTLSCSPISGHRSVSWYQQTPGQGLQFLFEYFSETQRNKGNFPGRFSGRQFSNSRSEMNVSTLELGDSALYLCASGEGVNTGELFFGEGSRLTVL.

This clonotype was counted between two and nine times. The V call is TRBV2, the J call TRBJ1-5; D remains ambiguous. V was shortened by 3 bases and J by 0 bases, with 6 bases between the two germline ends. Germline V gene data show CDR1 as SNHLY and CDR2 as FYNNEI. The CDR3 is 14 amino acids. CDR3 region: CASSDPYSNQPQHF. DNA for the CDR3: TGTGCCAGCAGTGACCCGTATAGCAATCAGCCCCAGCATTTT.

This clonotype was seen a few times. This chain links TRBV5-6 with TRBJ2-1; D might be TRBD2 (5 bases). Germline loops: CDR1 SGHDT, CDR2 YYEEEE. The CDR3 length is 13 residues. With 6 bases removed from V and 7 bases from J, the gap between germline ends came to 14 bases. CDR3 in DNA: TGTGCCAGCACCGGGGAATTTAGGAATGAGCAGTTCTTC. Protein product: CASTGEFRNEQFF.

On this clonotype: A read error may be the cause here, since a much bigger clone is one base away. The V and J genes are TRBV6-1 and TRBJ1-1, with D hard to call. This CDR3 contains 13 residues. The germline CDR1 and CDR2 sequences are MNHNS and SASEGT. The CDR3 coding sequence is TGTGCCAGCAGAAGACCAATGAACACTGAAGCTTTATTT. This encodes CASRRPMNTEALF.

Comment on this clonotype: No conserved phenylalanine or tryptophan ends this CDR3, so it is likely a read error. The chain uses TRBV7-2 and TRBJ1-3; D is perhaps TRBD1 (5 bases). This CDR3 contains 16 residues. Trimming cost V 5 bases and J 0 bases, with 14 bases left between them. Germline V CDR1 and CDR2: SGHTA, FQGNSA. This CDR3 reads CASSPGGPNSGNTIYL. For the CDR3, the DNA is TGTGCCAGCAGCCCGGGGGGACCTAACTCTGGAAACACCATATATCTT.

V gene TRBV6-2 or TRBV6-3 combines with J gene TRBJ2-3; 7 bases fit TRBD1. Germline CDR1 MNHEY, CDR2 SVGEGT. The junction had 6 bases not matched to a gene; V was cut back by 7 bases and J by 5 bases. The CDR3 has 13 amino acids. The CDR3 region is CASTDRAGDTQYF. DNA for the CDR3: TGTGCCAGCACAGACAGGGCGGGAGATACGCAGTATTTT.

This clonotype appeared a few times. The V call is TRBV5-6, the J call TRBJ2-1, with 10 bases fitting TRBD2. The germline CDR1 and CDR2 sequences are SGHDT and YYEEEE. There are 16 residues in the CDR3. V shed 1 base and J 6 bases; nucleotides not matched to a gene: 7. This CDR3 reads CASSLYLAGVANEQFF. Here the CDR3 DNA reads TGTGCCAGCAGCTTGTACCTAGCGGGGGTGGCCAATGAGCAGTTCTTC.

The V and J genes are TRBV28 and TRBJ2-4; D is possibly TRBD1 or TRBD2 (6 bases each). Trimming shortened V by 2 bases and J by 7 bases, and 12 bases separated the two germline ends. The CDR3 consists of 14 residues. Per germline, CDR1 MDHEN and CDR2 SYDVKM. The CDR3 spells CASSLRGEWNIQYF. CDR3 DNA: TGTGCCAGCAGTTTAAGGGGGGAATGGAACATTCAGTACTTC.

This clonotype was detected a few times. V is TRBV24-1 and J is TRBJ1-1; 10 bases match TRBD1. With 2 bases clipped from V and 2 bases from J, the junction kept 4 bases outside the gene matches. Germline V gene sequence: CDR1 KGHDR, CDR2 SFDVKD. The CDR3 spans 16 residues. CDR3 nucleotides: TGTGCCACCAGTGATTCCCGACAGGGGGCAAACACTGAAGCTTTCTTT. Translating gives CATSDSRQGANTEAFF.

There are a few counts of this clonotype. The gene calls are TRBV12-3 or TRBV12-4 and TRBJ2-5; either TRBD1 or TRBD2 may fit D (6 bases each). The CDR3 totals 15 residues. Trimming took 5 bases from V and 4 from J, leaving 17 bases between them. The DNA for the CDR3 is TGTGCCAGCAGTCCGGCGGACAGCGGGCGAGAGACCCAGTACTTC. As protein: CASSPADSGRETQYF.

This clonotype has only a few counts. This chain's CDR3 is CASSLGPPAETQYF. In nucleotides, the CDR3 is TGTGCCAGCAGCCTTGGCCCGCCGGCGGAGACCCAGTACTTC. The J gene is TRBJ2-5, the V gene TRBV25-1; no firm D call. The germline V gene encodes CDR1 MGHDK and CDR2 SYGVNS. The CDR3 sequence is 14 residues long. Between the trimmed V and J ends, which lost 6 bases and 5 bases, there was a span of 16 bases.

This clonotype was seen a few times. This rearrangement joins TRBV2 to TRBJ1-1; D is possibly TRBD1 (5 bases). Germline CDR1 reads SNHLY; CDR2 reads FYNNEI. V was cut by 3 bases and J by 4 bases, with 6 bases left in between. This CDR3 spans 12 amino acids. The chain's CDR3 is CASSDRATEAFF. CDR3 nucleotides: TGTGCCAGCAGTGACAGGGCCACTGAAGCTTTCTTT.

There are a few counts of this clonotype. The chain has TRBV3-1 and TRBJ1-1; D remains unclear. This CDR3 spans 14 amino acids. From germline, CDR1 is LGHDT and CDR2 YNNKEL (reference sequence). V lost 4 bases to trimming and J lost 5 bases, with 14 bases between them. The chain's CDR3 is CASSPQDVKTEAFF. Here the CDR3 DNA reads TGTGCCAGCAGCCCCCAGGACGTTAAGACTGAAGCTTTCTTT.

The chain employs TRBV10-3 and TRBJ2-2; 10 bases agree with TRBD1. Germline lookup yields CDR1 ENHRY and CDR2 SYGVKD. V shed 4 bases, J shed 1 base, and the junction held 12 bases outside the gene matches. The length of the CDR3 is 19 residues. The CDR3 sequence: CAISGPGTGVIGNTGELFF. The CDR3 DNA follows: TGTGCCATCAGTGGTCCCGGGACAGGGGTAATAGGGAACACCGGGGAGCTGTTTTTT.

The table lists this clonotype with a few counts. The CDR3 protein is CASSLPGTSEYSYNEQFF. DNA for the CDR3: TGTGCCAGCAGCTTACCGGGAACTAGCGAATACTCCTACAATGAGCAGTTCTTC. The chain employs TRBV7-8 and TRBJ2-1; 7 bases align to TRBD2. The CDR3 covers 18 residues. V dropped 2 bases and J dropped 0; count of bases not matched to a gene: 10. The germline V gene has CDR1 SGHVS and CDR2 FQNEAQ.

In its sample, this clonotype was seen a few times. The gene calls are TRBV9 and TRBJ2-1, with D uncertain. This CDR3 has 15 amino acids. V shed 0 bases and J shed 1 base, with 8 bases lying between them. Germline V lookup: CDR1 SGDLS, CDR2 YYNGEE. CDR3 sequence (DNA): TGTGCCAGCAGCGTAGCGGCAATGTCCTACAATGAGCAGTTCTTC. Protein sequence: CASSVAAMSYNEQFF. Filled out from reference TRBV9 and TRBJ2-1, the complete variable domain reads DSGVTQTPKHLITATGQRVTLRCSPRSGDLSVYWYQQSLDQGLQFLIQYYNGEERAKGNILERFSAQQFPDLHSELNLSSLELGDSALYFCASSVAAMSYNEQFFGPGTRLTVL.